Listed below are T cell receptor beta chains from one sample, sequenced in a study of blood T cell repertoires in COVID-19. Data came from immunoSEQ multiplex PCR; TCRdb stores just in-frame clones and leaves some out. Among 96,000 or so clones listed, over 85% were seen once. The sample taken for sequencing was peripheral blood. These receptors came from a human donor with COVID-19, enrolled during active disease. The donor label of this sample is uncertain. Both conserved end residues are part of each CDR3. The D gene is left open where the match is weak. A clone size is listed for some rows: how often the clone was seen (once, few, many), or a class if it is expanded.

D gene	clone size	V gene	J gene	CDR3 protein	CDR3 DNA
.	.	TRBV2	TRBJ2-5	CASSESDLPGETQYF	TGTGCCAGCAGTGAAAGTGACCTTCCGGGGGAGACCCAGTACTTC
TRBD1	.	TRBV28	TRBJ1-2	CASRARYRGGNYGYTF	TGTGCCAGCAGGGCCAGATACAGGGGGGGGAACTATGGCTACACCTTC
.	.	TRBV7-6	TRBJ2-1	CASSWTASSYNEQFF	TGTGCCAGCAGCTGGACAGCTAGCTCCTACAATGAGCAGTTCTTC
.	.	TRBV6-6	TRBJ1-3	CAGSRGPPGDTIYF	TGTGCCGGTAGCCGGGGTCCCCCTGGGGACACCATATATTTT
TRBD1	.	TRBV5-1	TRBJ2-7	CASSPGGHRGVYEQYF	TGCGCCAGCAGCCCTGGGGGTCACAGGGGAGTCTACGAGCAGTACTTC
.	.	TRBV7-3	TRBJ1-3	CASTSITGTGNTIYF	TGTGCCAGCACCTCAATCACAGGGACGGGAAACACCATATATTTT
.	.	TRBV3-1/TRBV3-2	TRBJ1-5	CASTPNQPQHF	TGTGCCAGCACCCCGAATCAGCCCCAGCATTTT
.	.	TRBV19	TRBJ1-1	CASLDGGTEAFF	TGTGCCAGTTTAGACGGGGGCACTGAAGCTTTCTTT
TRBD1	.	TRBV6-1	TRBJ2-7	CASSELAGGADLPYEQYF	TGTGCCAGCAGTGAATTGGCAGGGGGCGCGGACCTCCCCTACGAGCAGTACTTC
.	.	TRBV6-5	TRBJ1-1	CASSYSGQPNTEAFF	TGTGCCAGCAGTTACTCTGGGCAGCCGAACACTGAAGCTTTCTTT
TRBD1	.	TRBV5-6	TRBJ1-2	CASSPNTGGANYGYTF	TGTGCCAGCAGCCCAAACACAGGGGGCGCGAACTATGGCTACACCTTC
.	.	TRBV11-1	TRBJ1-1	CASRRGRFLGSAEAFF	TGTGCCAGCAGACGCGGGAGATTTCTGGGCAGCGCTGAAGCTTTCTTT
.	once	TRBV7-9	TRBJ1-2	CASRNKFASSLGYTF	TGTGCCAGCCGAAACAAGTTCGCATCCTCTTTGGGCTACACCTTC
.	.	TRBV6-2/TRBV6-3	TRBJ2-1	CASSPVQREQFF	TGTGCCAGCAGCCCGGTACAGAGAGAGCAGTTCTTC
.	.	TRBV24-1	TRBJ1-1	CATSDSPGEGRTEAFF	TGTGCCACCAGTGATTCACCTGGGGAGGGGAGAACTGAAGCTTTCTTT
TRBD2	.	TRBV5-1	TRBJ2-1	CASSTGRNADEQFF	TGCGCCAGCAGTACCGGGAGGAACGCCGATGAGCAGTTCTTC
TRBD1	.	TRBV9	TRBJ1-5	CASSVARDRVFGFQPQHF	TGTGCCAGCAGCGTAGCCCGGGACAGGGTATTTGGGTTTCAGCCCCAGCATTTT
.	.	TRBV5-1	TRBJ2-5	CASSPDQGRMETQYF	TGCGCCAGCAGCCCGGACCAGGGTAGAATGGAGACCCAGTACTTC
TRBD1	.	TRBV2	TRBJ2-7	CASSAGQGVSYEQYF	TGTGCCAGCAGCGCGGGACAGGGCGTCTCCTACGAGCAGTACTTC
.	.	TRBV7-3	TRBJ2-7	CASSLSSGAYEQYF	TGTGCCAGCAGCTTGTCCAGCGGAGCCTACGAGCAGTACTTC
.	.	TRBV7-7	TRBJ2-2	CASRRGYTGELFF	TGTGCTAGCAGACGAGGGTACACCGGGGAGCTGTTTTTT
TRBD1	.	TRBV19	TRBJ2-1	CASSKGGQYNEQFF	TGTGCCAGTAGTAAAGGGGGCCAGTACAATGAGCAGTTCTTC
TRBD1	.	TRBV5-5	TRBJ1-2	CASSSTRQGSAYGYTF	TGTGCCAGCAGCTCTACCCGACAGGGATCCGCCTATGGCTACACCTTC
.	.	TRBV2	TRBJ1-1	CASTFRQDTEAFF	TGTGCCAGCACTTTTAGGCAGGACACTGAAGCTTTCTTT
.	.	TRBV9	TRBJ1-6	CASSPGVVNSPLHF	TGTGCCAGCTCCCCAGGGGTCGTAAATTCACCCCTCCACTTT
.	.	TRBV2	TRBJ1-1	CASSGDRNTEAFF	TGTGCCAGCAGCGGAGACAGGAACACTGAAGCTTTCTTT
TRBD1	.	TRBV6-5	TRBJ1-4	CASSYSGGDQKLFF	TGTGCCAGCAGTTACTCAGGGGGCGACCAAAAACTGTTTTTT
.	.	TRBV18	TRBJ2-1	CASSPPEKLVTANEQFF	TGTGCCAGCTCACCACCGGAGAAACTAGTTACGGCCAATGAGCAGTTCTTC
.	.	TRBV18	TRBJ1-5	CASSSGMNNQPQHF	TGTGCCAGCTCATCAGGGATGAACAATCAGCCCCAGCATTTT
.	few	TRBV6-5	TRBJ1-1	CASSWTVDGNTEAFF	TGTGCCAGCAGTTGGACAGTCGACGGGAACACTGAAGCTTTCTTT
TRBD1	.	TRBV6-1	TRBJ2-2	CASSEVVAGGASGELFF	TGTGCCAGCAGTGAAGTGGTGGCAGGGGGCGCTTCCGGGGAGCTGTTTTTT
.	.	TRBV11-2	TRBJ2-4	CASSWTTVGNIQYF	TGTGCCAGCAGCTGGACGACAGTGGGAAACATTCAGTACTTC
TRBD1	.	TRBV6-5	TRBJ2-1	CASTYGTGLYNEQFF	TGTGCCAGCACTTACGGGACAGGGCTCTACAATGAGCAGTTCTTC
TRBD2	.	TRBV24-1	TRBJ2-3	CATSDLGRDTDTQYF	TGTGCCACCAGTGACCTAGGGAGGGACACAGATACGCAGTATTTT
.	few	TRBV30	TRBJ1-1	CAWSVEDSQEAFF	TGTGCCTGGAGTGTTGAGGACAGTCAAGAAGCTTTCTTT
TRBD2	.	TRBV6-5	TRBJ2-3	CASRPSGRTDTQYF	TGTGCCAGCAGACCTAGCGGGAGAACAGATACGCAGTATTTT
.	.	TRBV5-1	TRBJ2-5	CASSLVASRQETQYF	TGCGCCAGCAGCTTGGTCGCTAGTCGACAAGAGACCCAGTACTTC